What follows is one T cell receptor beta chain and its context. For TCR beta libraries, roughly 2 micrograms of genomic DNA were obtained from cryopreserved PBMCs. The data were obtained in a study of cytotoxic CD8 clonotypes in ibrutinib-treated CLL. At the level of the study: After median approximately 6 years, approximately 15 stayed in remission, about 12 progressed; responses roughly 25 partial, 2 complete.

V trimming: 5 bases; J trimming: 5 bases; junction bases outside the gene matches: 11. This CDR3 spans 15 amino acids. Germline CDR1 reads MNHEY; CDR2 reads SMNVEV (reference sequence). The intended depth for sequencing was 1 in 200,000 to 1 in 1 million T cells. Clones were read by immunoSEQ multiplex PCR, and TCRdb kept only the in-frame ones, dropping some. Of some 140,000 clones in the sample, around 93% are singletons; the top ten hold about a tenth. The starting material was PBMCs, obtained after 12 months of ibrutinib treatment. The origin of this receptor is a human donor with chronic lymphocytic leukemia. J is TRBJ2-5 and V is TRBV27; the match to TRBD1 covers 7 bases. The chain's CDR3 is CASSRDRVSVETQYF. DNA for the CDR3: TGTGCCAGCAGTAGAGACAGGGTGTCAGTGGAGACCCAGTACTTC.